This T cell receptor beta chain was observed in a study of Ad26.COV2.S vaccination and SARS-CoV-2 variants. Looked up from germline, CDR1 is LNHDA and CDR2 is SQIVND (reference sequence). Trimming left V 1 base short and J 3 bases short, with 6 bases between. This CDR3 has 13 residues. Data came from immunoSEQ multiplex PCR; TCRdb stores just in-frame clones and leaves some out. This table holds 180,000 or so clones, roughly nine tenths found once. Findings and caveats of the study: Analyses of TCR breadth and depth may have underestimated total T cell responses. After vaccination, substantial breadth of spike-specific CD8+ and CD4+ responses was reported. It was found that vaccine and placebo recipients had similar non-spike TCR breadth.

This clone has just a few counts. Its antigen is unidentified. The specimen was peripheral blood, collected after recovery from COVID-19. The origin of this receptor is a human donor who had recovered from COVID-19. The chain employs TRBV19 and TRBJ1-2, with D unresolved. The CDR3 coding sequence is TGTGCCAGTAGTATAGGCGGGTACTATGGCTACACCTTC. As protein: CASSIGGYYGYTF.